This T cell receptor (beta chain) was captured by sequencing in a study of blood T cell repertoires in COVID-19. CDR1 is LGHDT, CDR2 YNNKEL, per germline (reference sequence). With V trimmed by 2 bases and J by 7 bases, 11 bases remained unmatched. The CDR3 covers 16 residues. In the study's own analysis: Amplification of reference gene primers provided the estimated nucleated cell counts. Measured with immunoSEQ multiplex PCR; TCRdb has only the in-frame clones, and not every one. The D gene and trimming were derived from the DNA, and the V and J assignments and clone size from that table. The table includes roughly 670,000 clones, about 90% detected once.

This TCR derives from a woman between 18 and 29 years old with acute or convalescent COVID-19. Sequenced sample: peripheral blood. This rearrangement joins TRBV3-1 (or the pseudogene TRBV3-2) to TRBJ2-3, with 8 bases fitting TRBD1. CDR3 nucleotide sequence: TGTGCCAGCAGCCAACCCGGACAGGGAATAAGGAATACGCAGTATTTT. Its protein is CASSQPGQGIRNTQYF.